This is a list of T cell receptor beta chains from one sample in a study of cytomegalovirus exposure and HLA in healthy donors. Repertoires were generated with immunoSEQ multiplex PCR, while TCRdb's copy carries only in-frame clones and drops some. Among 120,000 or so clones listed, approximately 79% were seen once. The sequenced sample was PBMCs. The receptor source for this set is a man under 40 in good health and CMV-seronegative. Each CDR3 is given with its conserved first and last residue. A D gene is named only where the DNA matches it firmly. Rows give clone size only sometimes, using once, few, many, or a class for an expanded clone.

D: -
V: TRBV6-1
J: TRBJ1-1
size: few
DNA: TGTGCCAGCAGTGAAGCGAGGACGGGGGGTGAAGCTTTCTTT
CDR3: CASSEARTGGEAFF

D: -
V: TRBV21-1
J: TRBJ2-3
size: -
DNA: TGTGCCAGCAACTACAGGAGCAGGGAACTTGATACGCAGTATTTT
CDR3: CASNYRSRELDTQYF

D: TRBD1
V: TRBV11-2
J: TRBJ2-1
size: -
DNA: TGTGCCAGCAGCCCAAACAGGGGTCTTCAAGCCGGTGAGCAGTTCTTC
CDR3: CASSPNRGLQAGEQFF

D: -
V: TRBV7-9
J: TRBJ1-1
size: few
DNA: TGTGCCAGCAGCTTTCTCCCTAACACTGAAGCTTTCTTT
CDR3: CASSFLPNTEAFF

D: -
V: TRBV5-1
J: TRBJ1-2
size: -
DNA: TGCGCCAGCAGCAGGACAGAAGCTAACTATGGCTACACCTTC
CDR3: CASSRTEANYGYTF

D: -
V: TRBV19
J: TRBJ1-1
size: -
DNA: TGTGCCAGTAGTATAGCCGGGTTGATCATGAACACTGAAGCTTTCTTT
CDR3: CASSIAGLIMNTEAFF

D: -
V: TRBV29-1
J: TRBJ2-3
size: -
DNA: TGCAGCGTTGGGGGCAGGGCCACAGATACGCAGTATTTT
CDR3: CSVGGRATDTQYF

D: -
V: TRBV2
J: TRBJ1-2
size: few
DNA: TGTGCCAGCAGCTTAGCCGGGTATTACTACACCTTC
CDR3: CASSLAGYYYTF

D: -
V: TRBV28
J: TRBJ1-2
size: -
DNA: TGTGCCAGCAGTTTAACTGGGCTGACTAACTATGGCTACACCTTC
CDR3: CASSLTGLTNYGYTF

D: -
V: TRBV4-3
J: TRBJ1-4
size: few
DNA: TGCGCCAGCAGCCAAACCCCAGGTGGGAGATCTAATGAAAAACTGTTTTTT
CDR3: CASSQTPGGRSNEKLFF

D: -
V: TRBV28
J: TRBJ2-6
size: -
DNA: TGTGCCAGCAGTCTTCAGGGGTGGGGGGCCAACGTCCTGACTTTC
CDR3: CASSLQGWGANVLTF

D: -
V: TRBV5-1
J: TRBJ1-4
size: -
DNA: TGCGCCAGCAGTTTACAGAGTAATGAAAAACTGTTTTTT
CDR3: CASSLQSNEKLFF

D: -
V: TRBV7-2
J: TRBJ1-2
size: -
DNA: TGTGCCAGCAGCTTAAGTCAGGGGCCCACCTTC
CDR3: CASSLSQGPTF

D: -
V: TRBV6-6
J: TRBJ1-2
size: -
DNA: TGTGCCAGCAGTGCGGGGGGCGGCTATGGCTACACCTTC
CDR3: CASSAGGGYGYTF

D: TRBD2
V: TRBV18
J: TRBJ2-3
size: -
DNA: TGTGCCAGCTCACCCGGACTAGTCGGGGATACGCAGTATTTT
CDR3: CASSPGLVGDTQYF

D: TRBD1
V: TRBV10-3
J: TRBJ2-7
size: -
DNA: TGTGCCATAGGGGGGACAGGGGGCTTCTACGAGCAGTACTTC
CDR3: CAIGGTGGFYEQYF

D: TRBD2
V: TRBV4-2
J: TRBJ2-3
size: -
DNA: TGTGCCAGCAGCCAAGAGGCTAGCGGCCTCACAGATACGCAGTATTTT
CDR3: CASSQEASGLTDTQYF

D: -
V: TRBV7-9
J: TRBJ2-3
size: -
DNA: TGTGCCAGCAGCTTAACAGGGATCACAGATACGCAGTATTTT
CDR3: CASSLTGITDTQYF

D: -
V: TRBV28
J: TRBJ2-7
size: -
DNA: TGTGCCAGCAGGGGGGGGCCAGCCTACGAGCAGTACTTC
CDR3: CASRGGPAYEQYF

D: -
V: TRBV5-1
J: TRBJ2-7
size: -
DNA: TGCGCCAGCAGGACGATACAGGGCTACGAGCAGTACTTC
CDR3: CASRTIQGYEQYF

D: TRBD2
V: TRBV4-3
J: TRBJ2-2
size: -
DNA: TGCGCCAGCAGCCAAGGTTCTAGCGGGGGGCCACCCAACACCGGGGAGCTGTTTTTT
CDR3: CASSQGSSGGPPNTGELFF

D: -
V: TRBV9
J: TRBJ2-3
size: -
DNA: TGTGCCAGCAGCGCACGGACTCACTGGGATACGCAGTATTTT
CDR3: CASSARTHWDTQYF

D: TRBD1
V: TRBV7-9
J: TRBJ1-1
size: -
DNA: TGTGCCAGCAGCTCCAGGGGGCTCCGTGGCACTGAAGCTTTCTTT
CDR3: CASSSRGLRGTEAFF

D: -
V: TRBV11-2
J: TRBJ2-2
size: -
DNA: TGTGCCAGCAGCCTAGCCGGCACCGGGGAGCTGTTTTTT
CDR3: CASSLAGTGELFF